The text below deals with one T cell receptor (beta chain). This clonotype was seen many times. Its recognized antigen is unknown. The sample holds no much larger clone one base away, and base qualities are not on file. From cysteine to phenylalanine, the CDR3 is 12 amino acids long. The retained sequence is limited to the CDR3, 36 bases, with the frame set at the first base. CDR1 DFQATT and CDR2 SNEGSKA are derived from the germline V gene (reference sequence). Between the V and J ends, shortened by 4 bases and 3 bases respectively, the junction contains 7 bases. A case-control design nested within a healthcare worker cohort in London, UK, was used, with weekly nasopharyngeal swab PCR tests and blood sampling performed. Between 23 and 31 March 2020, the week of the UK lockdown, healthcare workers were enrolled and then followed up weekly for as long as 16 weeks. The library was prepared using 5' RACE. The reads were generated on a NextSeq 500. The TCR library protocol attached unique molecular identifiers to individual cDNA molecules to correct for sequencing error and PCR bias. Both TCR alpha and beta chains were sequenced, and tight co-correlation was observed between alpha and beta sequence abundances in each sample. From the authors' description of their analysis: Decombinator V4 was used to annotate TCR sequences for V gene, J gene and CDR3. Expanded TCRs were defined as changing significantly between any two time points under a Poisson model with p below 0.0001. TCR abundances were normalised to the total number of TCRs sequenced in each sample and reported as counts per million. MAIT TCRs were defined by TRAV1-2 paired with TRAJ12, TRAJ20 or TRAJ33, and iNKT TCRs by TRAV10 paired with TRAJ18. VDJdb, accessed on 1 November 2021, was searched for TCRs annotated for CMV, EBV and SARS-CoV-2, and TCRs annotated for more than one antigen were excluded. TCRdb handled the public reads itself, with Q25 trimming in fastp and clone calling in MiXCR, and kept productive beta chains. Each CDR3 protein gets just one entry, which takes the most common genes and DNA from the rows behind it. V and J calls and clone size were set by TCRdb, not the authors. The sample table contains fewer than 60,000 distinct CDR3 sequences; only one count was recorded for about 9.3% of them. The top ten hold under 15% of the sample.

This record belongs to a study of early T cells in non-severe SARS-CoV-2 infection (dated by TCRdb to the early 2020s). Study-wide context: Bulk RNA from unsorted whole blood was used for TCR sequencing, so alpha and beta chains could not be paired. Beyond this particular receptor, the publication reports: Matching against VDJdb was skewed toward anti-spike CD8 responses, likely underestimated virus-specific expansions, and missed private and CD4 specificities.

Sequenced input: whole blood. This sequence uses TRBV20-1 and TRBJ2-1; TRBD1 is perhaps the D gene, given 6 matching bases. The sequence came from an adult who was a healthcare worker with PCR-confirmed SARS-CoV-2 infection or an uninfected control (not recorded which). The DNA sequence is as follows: TGCAGTGCTAAGGACAGCTACAATGAGCAGTTCTTC. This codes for CSAKDSYNEQFF.